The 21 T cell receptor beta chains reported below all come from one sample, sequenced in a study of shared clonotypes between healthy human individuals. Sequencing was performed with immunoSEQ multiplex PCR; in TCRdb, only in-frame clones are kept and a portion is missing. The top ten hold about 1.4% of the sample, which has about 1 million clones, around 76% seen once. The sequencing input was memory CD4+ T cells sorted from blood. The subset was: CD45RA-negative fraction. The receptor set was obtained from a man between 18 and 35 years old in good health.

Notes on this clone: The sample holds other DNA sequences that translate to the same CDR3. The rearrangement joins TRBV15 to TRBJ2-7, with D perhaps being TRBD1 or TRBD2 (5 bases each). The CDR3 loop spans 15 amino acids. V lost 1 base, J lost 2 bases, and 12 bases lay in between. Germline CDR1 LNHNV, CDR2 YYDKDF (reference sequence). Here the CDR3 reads CATSRGGAETYEQYF. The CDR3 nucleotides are TGTGCCACCAGCAGAGGAGGGGCAGAGACCTACGAGCAGTACTTC.

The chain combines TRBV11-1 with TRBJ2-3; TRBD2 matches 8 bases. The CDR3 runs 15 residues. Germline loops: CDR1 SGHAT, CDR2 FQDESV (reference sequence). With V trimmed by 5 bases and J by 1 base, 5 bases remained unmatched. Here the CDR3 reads CASSRGLGGTDTQYF. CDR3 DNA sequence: TGTGCCAGCAGCAGGGGACTAGGAGGCACAGATACGCAGTATTTT.

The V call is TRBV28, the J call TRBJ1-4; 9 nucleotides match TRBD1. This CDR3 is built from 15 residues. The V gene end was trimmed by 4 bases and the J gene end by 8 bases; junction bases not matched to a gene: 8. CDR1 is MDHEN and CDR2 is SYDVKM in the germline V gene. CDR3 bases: TGTGCCAGCAGTTCTTGGGGACAGGGAGGCGAAAAACTGTTTTTT. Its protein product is CASSSWGQGGEKLFF. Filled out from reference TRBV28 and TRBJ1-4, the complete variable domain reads DVKVTQSSRYLVKRTGEKVFLECVQDMDHENMFWYRQDPGLGLRLIYFSYDVKMKEKGDIPEGYSVSREKKERFSLILESASTNQTSMYLCASSSWGQGGEKLFFGSGTQLSVL.

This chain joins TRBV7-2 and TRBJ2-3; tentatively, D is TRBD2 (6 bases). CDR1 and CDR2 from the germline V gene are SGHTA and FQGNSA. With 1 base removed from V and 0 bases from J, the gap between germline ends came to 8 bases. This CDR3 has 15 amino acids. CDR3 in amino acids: CASSLGGASTDTQYF. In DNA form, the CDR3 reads TGTGCCAGCAGCTTAGGCGGGGCTAGCACAGATACGCAGTATTTT.

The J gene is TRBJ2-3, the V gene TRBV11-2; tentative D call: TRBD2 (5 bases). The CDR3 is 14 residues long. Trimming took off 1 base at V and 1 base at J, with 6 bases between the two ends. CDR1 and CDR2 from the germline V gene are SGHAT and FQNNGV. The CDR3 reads CASSLVGGTDTQYF. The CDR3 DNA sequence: TGTGCCAGCAGCTTAGTCGGGGGCACAGATACGCAGTATTTT.

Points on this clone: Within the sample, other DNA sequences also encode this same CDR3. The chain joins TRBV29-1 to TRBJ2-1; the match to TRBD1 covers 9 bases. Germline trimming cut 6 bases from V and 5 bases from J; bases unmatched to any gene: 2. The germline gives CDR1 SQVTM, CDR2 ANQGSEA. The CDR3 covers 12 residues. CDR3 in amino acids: CSVGQGHNEQFF. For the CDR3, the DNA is TGCAGCGTGGGACAGGGCCACAATGAGCAGTTCTTC.

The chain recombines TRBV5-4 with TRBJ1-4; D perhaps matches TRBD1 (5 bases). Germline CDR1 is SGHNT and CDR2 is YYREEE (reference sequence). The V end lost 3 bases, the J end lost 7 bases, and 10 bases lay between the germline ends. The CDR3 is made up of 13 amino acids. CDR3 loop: CASSSRQSEKLFF. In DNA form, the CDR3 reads TGTGCCAGCAGCTCTAGACAGAGTGAAAAACTGTTTTTT.

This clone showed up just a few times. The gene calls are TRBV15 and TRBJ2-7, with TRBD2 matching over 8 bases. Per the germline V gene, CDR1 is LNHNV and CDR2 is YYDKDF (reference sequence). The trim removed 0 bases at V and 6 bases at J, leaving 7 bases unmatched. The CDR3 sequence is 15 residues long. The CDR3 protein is CATSRDRPGGGEQYF. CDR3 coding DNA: TGTGCCACCAGCAGAGATCGTCCGGGAGGGGGCGAGCAGTACTTC.

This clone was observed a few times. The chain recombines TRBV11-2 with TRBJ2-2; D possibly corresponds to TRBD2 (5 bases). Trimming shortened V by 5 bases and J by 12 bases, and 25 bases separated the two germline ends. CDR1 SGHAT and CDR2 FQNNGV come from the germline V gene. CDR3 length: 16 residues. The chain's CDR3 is CASSRGLAILPGKLFF. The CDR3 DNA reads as TGTGCCAGCAGCCGTGGCCTGGCGATCTTGCCGGGGAAGCTGTTTTTT.

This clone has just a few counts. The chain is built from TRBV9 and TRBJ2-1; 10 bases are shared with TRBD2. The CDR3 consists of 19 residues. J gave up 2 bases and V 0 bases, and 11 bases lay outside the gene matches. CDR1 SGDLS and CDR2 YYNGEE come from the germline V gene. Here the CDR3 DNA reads TGTGCCAGCAGCGTAGGGCCTAGCGGGAGAGGAGACCCCTACAATGAGCAGTTCTTC. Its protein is CASSVGPSGRGDPYNEQFF.

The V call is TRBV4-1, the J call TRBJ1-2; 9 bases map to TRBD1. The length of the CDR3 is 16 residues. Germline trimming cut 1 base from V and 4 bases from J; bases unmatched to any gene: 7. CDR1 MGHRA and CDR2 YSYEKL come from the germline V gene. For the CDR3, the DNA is TGCGCCAGCAGCCAAGGAGGACAGGGGAGTAGCTATGGCTACACCTTC. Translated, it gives CASSQGGQGSSYGYTF.

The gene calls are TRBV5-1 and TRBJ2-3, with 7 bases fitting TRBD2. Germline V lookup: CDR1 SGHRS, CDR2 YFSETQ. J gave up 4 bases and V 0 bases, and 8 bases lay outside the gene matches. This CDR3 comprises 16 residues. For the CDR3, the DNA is TGCGCCAGCAGCTTGGCCGGCGGGAGTGGGGCAGATACGCAGTATTTT. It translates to CASSLAGGSGADTQYF.

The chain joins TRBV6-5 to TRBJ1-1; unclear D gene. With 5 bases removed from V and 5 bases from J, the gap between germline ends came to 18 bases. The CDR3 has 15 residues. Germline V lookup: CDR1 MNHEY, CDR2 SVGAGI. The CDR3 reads CASSRSPLGRTEAFF. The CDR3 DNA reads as TGTGCCAGCAGTCGCTCTCCACTTGGGCGGACTGAAGCTTTCTTT.

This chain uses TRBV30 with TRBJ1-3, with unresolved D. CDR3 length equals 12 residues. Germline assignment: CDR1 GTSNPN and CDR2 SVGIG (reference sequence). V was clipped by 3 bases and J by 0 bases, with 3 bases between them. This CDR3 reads CAWRSSGNTIYF. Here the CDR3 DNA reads TGTGCCTGGAGGAGCTCTGGAAACACCATATATTTT.

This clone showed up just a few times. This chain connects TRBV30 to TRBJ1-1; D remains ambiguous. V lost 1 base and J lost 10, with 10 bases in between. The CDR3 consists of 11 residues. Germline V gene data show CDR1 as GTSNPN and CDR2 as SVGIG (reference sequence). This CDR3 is CAWSEMVGAFF. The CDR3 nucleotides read TGTGCCTGGAGTGAAATGGTTGGAGCTTTCTTT.

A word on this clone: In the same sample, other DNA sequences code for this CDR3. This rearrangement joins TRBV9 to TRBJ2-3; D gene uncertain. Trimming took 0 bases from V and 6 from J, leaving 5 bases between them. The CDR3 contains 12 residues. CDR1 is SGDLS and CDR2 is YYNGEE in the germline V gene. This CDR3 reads CASSVASDTQYF. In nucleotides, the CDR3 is TGTGCCAGCAGCGTAGCTTCTGATACGCAGTATTTT.

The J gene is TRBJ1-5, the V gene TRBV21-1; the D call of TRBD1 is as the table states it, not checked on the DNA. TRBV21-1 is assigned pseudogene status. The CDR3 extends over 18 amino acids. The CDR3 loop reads CASSKGRSHTGCNQPQHF. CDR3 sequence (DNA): TGTGCCAGCAGCAAAGGACGCTCACATACAGGGTGCAATCAGCCCCAGCATTTT.

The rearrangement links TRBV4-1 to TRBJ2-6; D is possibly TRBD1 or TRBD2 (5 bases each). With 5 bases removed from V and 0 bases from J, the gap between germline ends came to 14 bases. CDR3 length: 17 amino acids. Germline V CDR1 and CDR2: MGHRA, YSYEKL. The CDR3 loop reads CASSEGPGNSGANVLTF. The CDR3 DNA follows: TGCGCCAGCAGCGAGGGGCCAGGGAACTCTGGGGCCAACGTCCTGACTTTC.

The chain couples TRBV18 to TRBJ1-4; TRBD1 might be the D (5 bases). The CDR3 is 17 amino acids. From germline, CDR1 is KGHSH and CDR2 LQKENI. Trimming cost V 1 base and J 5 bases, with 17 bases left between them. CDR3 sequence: CASSPLGPGTENEKLFF. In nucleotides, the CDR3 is TGTGCCAGCTCACCACTTGGTCCCGGGACGGAGAATGAAAAACTGTTTTTT.

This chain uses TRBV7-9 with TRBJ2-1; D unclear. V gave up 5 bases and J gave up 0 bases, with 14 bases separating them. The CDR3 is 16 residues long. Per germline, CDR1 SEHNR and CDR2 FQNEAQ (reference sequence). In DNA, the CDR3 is TGTGCCAGCAGCCGCGACGGTGCGAGCTCCTACAATGAGCAGTTCTTC. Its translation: CASSRDGASSYNEQFF.

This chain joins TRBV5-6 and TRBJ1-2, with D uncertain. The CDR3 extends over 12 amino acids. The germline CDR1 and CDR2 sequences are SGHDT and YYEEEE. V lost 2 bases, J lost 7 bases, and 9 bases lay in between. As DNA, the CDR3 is TGTGCCAGCAGCTTTCCGGTTGGTGGCTACACCTTC. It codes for CASSFPVGGYTF.